The T cell receptor beta chain under discussion was sequenced for a study of shared clonotypes between healthy human individuals. Only in-frame clones appear in the TCRdb table, and some are missing; sequencing was by immunoSEQ multiplex PCR. Of more than 80,000 clones listed, 67% are singletons. In germline, CDR1 is WNHNN, CDR2 SYGVQD (reference sequence). CDR3 length: 12 residues. Trimming left V 2 bases short and J 7 bases short, with 6 bases between. This TCR came from a man between 25 and 39 years old in good health. The specimen was memory CD8+ T cells sorted from blood. Subset: CD45RO+ cells pooled with CCR7-negative TemRA cells. The chain employs TRBV10-1 and TRBJ1-5; D remains ambiguous. The CDR3 region has the DNA TGCGCCAGCAGTGAGGGGAGACAGCCCCAGCATTTT. This translates into CASSEGRQPQHF.